The present entry profiles one T cell receptor beta chain with its context. These data originate in a study of T cell changes during pregnancy in multiple sclerosis. Some clones are missing from TCRdb's copy, which holds only in-frame ones; the method was immunoSEQ multiplex PCR. Here the sample spans approximately 60,000 clones, approximately 94% being singletons. From germline, CDR1 is MGHRA and CDR2 YSYEKL. Unmatched junction bases numbered 0, after V lost 1 base and J lost 4 bases. This CDR3 has 13 residues. The sample in question was CD8+ T cells from peripheral blood mononuclear cells, obtained in the third trimester of pregnancy. The TCR was taken from a female donor with multiple sclerosis, enrolled in a pregnancy study. The chain carries TRBV4-1 and TRBJ1-2, with 7 bases matching TRBD1. CDR3 nucleotide sequence: TGCGCCAGCAGCCAAGCAGGGGGCTATGGCTACACCTTC. This gives the protein CASSQAGGYGYTF.